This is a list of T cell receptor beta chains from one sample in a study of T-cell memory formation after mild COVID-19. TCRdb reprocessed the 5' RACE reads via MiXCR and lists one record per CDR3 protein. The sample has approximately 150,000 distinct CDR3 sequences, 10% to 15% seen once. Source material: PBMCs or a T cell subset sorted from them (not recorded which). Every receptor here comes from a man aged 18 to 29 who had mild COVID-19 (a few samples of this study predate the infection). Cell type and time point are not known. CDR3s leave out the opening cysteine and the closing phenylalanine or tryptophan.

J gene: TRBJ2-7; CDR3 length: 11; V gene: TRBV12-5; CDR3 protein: ATGTGGTYEQY
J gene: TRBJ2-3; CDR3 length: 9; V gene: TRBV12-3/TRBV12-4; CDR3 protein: ASRNTDTQY
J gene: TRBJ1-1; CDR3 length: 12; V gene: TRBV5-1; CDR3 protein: ASSSLAGNTEAF
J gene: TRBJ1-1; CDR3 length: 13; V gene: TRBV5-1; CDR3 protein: ASRPSVIMNTEAF
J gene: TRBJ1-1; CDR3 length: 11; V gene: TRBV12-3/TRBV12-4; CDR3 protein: ASSFEIWGEAF
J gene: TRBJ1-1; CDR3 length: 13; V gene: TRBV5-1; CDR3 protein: ASSLGAHPNTEAF
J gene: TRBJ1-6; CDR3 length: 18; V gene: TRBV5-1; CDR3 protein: ASSLTYVGHDRSIDSPLH
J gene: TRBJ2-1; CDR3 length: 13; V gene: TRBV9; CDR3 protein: ASSVVQDAYNEQF
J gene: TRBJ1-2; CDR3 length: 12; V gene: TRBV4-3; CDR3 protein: ASSQGTGPGGYT
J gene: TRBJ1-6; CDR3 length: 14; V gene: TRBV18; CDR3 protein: ASSPIGSSYNSPLH
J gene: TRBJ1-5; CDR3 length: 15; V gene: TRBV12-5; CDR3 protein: ASGFLPRPLGNQPQH
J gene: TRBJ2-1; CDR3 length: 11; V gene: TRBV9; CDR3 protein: ASSPEVMLEQF
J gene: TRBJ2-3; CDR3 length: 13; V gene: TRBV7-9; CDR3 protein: ASSRGTGKTDTQY
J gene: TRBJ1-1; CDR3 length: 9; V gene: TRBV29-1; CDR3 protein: RVDSNTEAF
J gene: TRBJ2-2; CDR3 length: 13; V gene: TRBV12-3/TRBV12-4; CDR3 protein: ASSQLQGAAGELF
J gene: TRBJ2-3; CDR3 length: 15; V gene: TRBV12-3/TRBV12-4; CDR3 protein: ASSLSRVTSGGDTQY
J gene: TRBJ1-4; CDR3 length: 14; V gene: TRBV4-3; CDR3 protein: ASSQDSGTEPKKLF
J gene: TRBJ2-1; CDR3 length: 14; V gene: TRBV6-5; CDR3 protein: ASNKPGRGSYNEQF
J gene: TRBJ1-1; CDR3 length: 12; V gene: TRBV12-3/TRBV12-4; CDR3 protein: ASSLWGLNTEAF
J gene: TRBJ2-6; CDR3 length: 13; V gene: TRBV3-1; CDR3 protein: ASSQGPSGANVLT
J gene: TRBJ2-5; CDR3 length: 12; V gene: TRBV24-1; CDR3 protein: ATSDSNGLGTQY
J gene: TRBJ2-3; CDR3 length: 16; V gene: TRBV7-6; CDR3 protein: ASSLFALGWGMSDTQY
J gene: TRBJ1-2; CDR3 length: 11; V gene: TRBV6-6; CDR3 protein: ASTDGNFYGYT
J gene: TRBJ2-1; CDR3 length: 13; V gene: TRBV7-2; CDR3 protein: ASSLVASGYNEQF
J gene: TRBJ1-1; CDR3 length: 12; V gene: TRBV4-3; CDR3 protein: ASSQAAVNTEAF
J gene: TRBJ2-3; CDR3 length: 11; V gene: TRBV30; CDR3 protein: AWSLGGTDTQY
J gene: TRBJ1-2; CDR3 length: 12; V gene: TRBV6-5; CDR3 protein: ASTKDGRNYGYT
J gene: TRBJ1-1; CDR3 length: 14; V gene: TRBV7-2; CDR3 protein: ASSPPGRGRNTEAF
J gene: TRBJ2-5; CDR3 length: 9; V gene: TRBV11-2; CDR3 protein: ASSPDETQY
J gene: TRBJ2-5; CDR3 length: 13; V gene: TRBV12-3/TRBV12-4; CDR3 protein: ASSFPGTFGETQY
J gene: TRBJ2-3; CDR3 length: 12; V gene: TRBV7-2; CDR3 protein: ASSRDIGADTQY
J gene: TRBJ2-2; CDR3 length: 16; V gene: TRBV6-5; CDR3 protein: ASSYSAWQGGGTGELF